This TCR beta chain was documented in a study of human T cells and chemical hapten exposure (dated by TCRdb to about 2021). With respect to the entire study: For sensitization, 2% DPC in acetone was applied to an approximately 2 cm by approximately 2 cm area of upper inner arm skin. Throughout the roughly 26-week study period, patients were also given weekly therapeutic DPC doses on the scalp. Patch tests used Finn chambers with 0.01% DPC on the upper back, scored after 6 days by International Contact Dermatitis Research Group standards. Alopecia areata with under or over 50% scalp involvement, alopecia totalis and alopecia universalis were represented in the patient cohort, which was mostly female. Libraries were pooled for sequencing, and variation in per-sample TCR yields was attributed mainly to small differences in library volumes within the pool. This study followed changes in the peripheral blood TCR repertoire in vivo during primary and secondary sensitization of alopecia patients to the hapten diphenylcyclopropenone (DPC). Blood was sampled from patients pre-sensitization (week 0) and at 2, 6 and about 24 weeks after DPC sensitization. Blood for TCR sequencing was provided by twenty-nine alopecia patients at one to four time points (pre-sensitization, 2, 6 and 24 weeks).

The germline V gene (reference sequence) supplies CDR1 SEHNR and CDR2 FQNEAQ. Reading from cysteine to phenylalanine, the CDR3 counts 17 amino acids. Only CDR3 DNA is held: 51 bases, read in frame from base 1. The junction carries 21 bases between V and J, which are trimmed by 5 bases and 3 bases respectively. The time point tag for this specimen amounts to: patch test 3, about 24 weeks after DPC sensitization. Explained via the paper, the treatment or condition label denotes: therapeutic diphenylcyclopropenone sensitization with weekly scalp DPC. Blood at each patch-test visit was drawn before the patch test was applied. Patients were considered eligible if aged 18 to 70, diagnosed with alopecia and deemed suitable for DPC therapy, and patients were excluded if pregnant. Unfractionated whole blood was collected in Tempus Blood RNA tubes, and total RNA was extracted from that blood. This clonotype has ten or more counts. What antigen it recognizes has not been identified. No much larger clonotype is one base removed from it; base qualities were not supplied.

Results the study describes overall, beyond this receptor: The number of PT1 expanded TCRs positively correlated with patch test score, significant at thresholds 8, 16 and 32 but not 4. All patients had alopecia, a presumed autoimmune disease, so their immune response might differ from that of healthy individuals. DPC sensitization did not change how many TCRs were above 1 in 1000 frequency, and no evidence was found of alterations in global repertoire structure. After repeated subsampling, changes were observed in the strength of the expansion versus patch-test correlation and in the threshold at which the correlation became significant. Expanded TCRs formed significantly more large CDR3 similarity clusters than pre-sensitization or healthy control sets, consistent with antigen-driven responses.

Library construction relied on RACE. Data came from a NextSeq 500. During library preparation, unique molecular identifiers were attached to individual cDNA molecules so that TCRs could be counted in a quantitative, reproducible way. From each blood RNA sample, both TCR alpha and TCR beta chains were sequenced. In the authors' own workflow: The median number of TCRs per sample was around 100,000, ranging from roughly 20,000 to 700,000. V, J and CDR3 annotation of the TCR reads was performed with the Decombinator software suite. Every sample was subsampled to the same number of TCRs (28,000) for the PS versus PT1 abundance plots. TCRs were defined as expanded if absent before sensitization and observed at least eight times at the 2-week time point. TCRdb cleaned the public reads at Q25 with fastp, built clones with MiXCR and kept in-frame beta chains. CDR3 protein duplicates are merged, each entry listing the most common genes and DNA. The authors' filters were not applied to this entry. Here the sample has tens of thousands of distinct CDR3 sequences; 10% to 15% occur a single time. Together, the top ten hold about 5.7% of the sample.

The sample was whole blood, taken in connection with sensitization to the hapten diphenylcyclopropenone (DPC). This chain is built from TRBV7-9 and TRBJ2-3; the best D guess is TRBD2, with 5 bases matching. This receptor was identified in a woman aged 50 to 60 with alopecia areata. Some clones in this sample may be carry-over from other donors' samples. The nucleotide sequence reads as follows: TGTGCCAGCAGCCCTCCCGGGTCAGCGGAGTCAACAGATACGCAGTATTTT. The resulting protein is CASSPPGSAESTDTQYF.